This TCR beta chain was retrieved from a study of cytomegalovirus exposure and HLA in healthy donors. Whole-study findings and limits: Within an earlier analysis, most TCR beta V segments proved productive either about 90% or about 30% of the time.

This PCR relied on a set of 60 Vbeta primers and 13 Jbeta primers. The assay was immunoSEQ multiplex PCR, and TCRdb's table has in-frame clones only and misses some. The sample contains 170,000 or so clones, 83% of which appear only once. Note on this clone: What it recognizes is unknown.

The TCR sequence derives from a man in his fifties in good health and CMV-seronegative. The sample was PBMCs.

The CDR3 protein is CASSLQGQGVNEQFF. CDR3 bases: TGCGCCAGCAGCTTGCAGGGACAGGGTGTGAATGAGCAGTTCTTC. The chain is built from TRBV5-1 and TRBJ2-1, with 9 bases matching TRBD1. The V gene end was trimmed by 1 base and the J gene end by 7 bases; junction bases not matched to a gene: 6. There are 15 residues in the CDR3. Germline V gives CDR1 SGHRS, CDR2 YFSETQ.